The next 13 T cell receptor beta chains were all read from a single sample in a study of vaccination effects on CD4 cells after COVID-19 (dated by TCRdb to the early 2020s). No antigen has been identified for these receptors. After more than nine days of culture, CD4+ T cells were isolated with the EasySep CD4+ T cell isolation kit. Participants received two doses of either the BNT162b2 or the mRNA-1273 mRNA SARS-CoV-2 vaccine. Libraries came from the immunoSEQ multiplex PCR assay. This is the immuneACCESS table as TCRdb keeps it, with only in-frame sequences that have V and J called. A part of the clones is gone; compared with another copy, unresolved V genes explain less than half, and the rest is unexplained. This sample lists approximately 74,000 clones; roughly 73% were detected once. The top ten hold roughly 2.1% of the sample. The sequences come from CD4+ T cells from PBMCs cultured without peptide, collected after COVID-19 vaccination. The receptors here all came from a human donor who received a COVID-19 vaccine.

In nucleotides, the CDR3 is TGTGCCAGCTCTACACCAGACCCAGGGACTAGCGGGAGCACAGATACGCAGTATTTT. The encoded protein is CASSTPDPGTSGSTDTQYF. The genes are TRBV18 and TRBJ2-3; 12 bases fit TRBD2. CDR3 length: 19 residues. Trimming cost V 6 bases and J 0 bases; bases outside gene matches: 13. Germline V gene lookup returns CDR1 KGHSH and CDR2 LQKENI.

A few counts support this clone. The rearrangement uses TRBV29-1 and TRBJ2-5; 8 bases are shared with TRBD2. CDR1 and CDR2 from the germline V gene are SQVTM and ANQGSEA. J was trimmed by 5 bases and V by 6 bases; bases with no gene match: 11. The CDR3 is made up of 14 amino acids. CDR3: CSVAYGGAGETQYF. The CDR3 bases are TGCAGCGTAGCGTACGGGGGGGCCGGGGAGACCCAGTACTTC.

This chain connects TRBV3-1 (or the pseudogene TRBV3-2) to TRBJ2-5; D remains unclear. Trimming took 6 bases from V and 1 from J, leaving 9 bases between them. The CDR3 is made up of 13 amino acids. The germline gives CDR1 LGHDT, CDR2 YNNKEL (reference sequence). The CDR3 sequence is CASRKDGQETQYF. The CDR3 nucleotides are TGTGCCAGCAGAAAGGACGGCCAAGAGACCCAGTACTTC.

The rearrangement links TRBV29-1 to TRBJ2-5; possible D gene TRBD2, 5 bases. The germline V gene encodes CDR1 SQVTM and CDR2 ANQGSEA. Trimming stripped 5 bases from V and 7 bases from J, with 23 bases between. This CDR3 has 15 amino acids. The CDR3 DNA sequence: TGCAGCGTTCCCCACGTGACGGACTTGATTGGGACCCAGTACTTC. As protein: CSVPHVTDLIGTQYF.

The CDR3: CASSLVGATNEKLFF. In nucleotides, the CDR3 is TGTGCCAGCAGCCTCGTCGGCGCAACTAATGAAAAACTGTTTTTT. The rearrangement joins TRBV5-6 to TRBJ1-4; no clear D gene. The germline V and J ends were trimmed by 4 bases and 0 bases, with 10 bases remaining between them. CDR3 length equals 15 residues. The germline V gene has CDR1 SGHDT and CDR2 YYEEEE.

The chain joins TRBV7-8 to TRBJ1-5; D remains ambiguous. Trimming pared 3 bases from V and 2 bases from J, leaving 14 bases between. Germline loops: CDR1 SGHVS, CDR2 FQNEAQ. The CDR3 runs to 16 residues. The CDR3, as DNA: TGTGCCAGCAGCTTTGCCGGGCCAAGGGGCAATCAGCCCCAGCATTTT. Encoded protein: CASSFAGPRGNQPQHF.

The chain combines TRBV6-5 with TRBJ2-1; D is possibly TRBD2 (5 bases). The CDR3 is 14 amino acids. Trimming removed 2 bases at V and 7 bases at J, with 12 bases between. Germline V lookup: CDR1 MNHEY, CDR2 SVGAGI. CDR3 bases: TGTGCCAGCAGTTACAACTTTGGCGGGAATGAGCAGTTCTTC. Its translation is CASSYNFGGNEQFF.

The V call is TRBV7-9, the J call TRBJ1-1; D gene unclear. The germline V gene encodes CDR1 SEHNR and CDR2 FQNEAQ (reference sequence). The CDR3 contains 13 residues. Trimming stripped 3 bases from V and 5 bases from J, with 10 bases between. The CDR3 spells CASSFYEGTEAFF. CDR3 bases: TGTGCCAGCAGCTTCTATGAGGGAACTGAAGCTTTCTTT.

The V and J genes are TRBV20-1 and TRBJ2-1; 10 positions match TRBD2. The CDR3 extends over 17 amino acids. Germline loops: CDR1 DFQATT, CDR2 SNEGSKA (reference sequence). The trim removed 3 bases at V and 1 base at J, leaving 9 bases unmatched. The CDR3: CSASTSGGALSYNEQFF. The CDR3 DNA reads as TGCAGTGCTAGTACCAGCGGGGGGGCTTTATCCTACAATGAGCAGTTCTTC.

The gene calls are TRBV6-5 and TRBJ2-2, with D perhaps assigned TRBD1 or TRBD2 (7 bases each). V lost 5 bases and J lost 6, with 16 bases in between. Looked up from germline, CDR1 is MNHEY and CDR2 is SVGAGI. CDR3 length: 15 residues. As DNA, the CDR3 is TGTGCCAGCAGTACAGGGGAGGGTTGGCCCGGGGAGCTGTTTTTT. Translation: CASSTGEGWPGELFF.

This chain connects TRBV7-8 to TRBJ1-3, with D hard to call. CDR1 is SGHVS and CDR2 is FQNEAQ in the germline V gene. This CDR3 region has 15 residues. V dropped 5 bases and J dropped 4 bases, with 15 bases sitting between them. The DNA for the CDR3 is TGTGCCAGCAGCCCGGATCGGGGTACGGGAAACACCATATATTTT. Protein sequence: CASSPDRGTGNTIYF.

V usage is TRBV19 and J usage is TRBJ1-1; 8 bases align to TRBD1. Trimming at V came to 1 base and at J to 7 bases, leaving 5 bases not matched to a gene. The CDR3 spans 14 residues. CDR1 and CDR2 (germline): LNHDA, SQIVND (reference sequence). The CDR3, as DNA: TGTGCCAGTAGTATAGGGCCGGGACAGGTTGAAGCTTTCTTT. It codes for CASSIGPGQVEAFF.

This chain connects TRBV6-6 to TRBJ2-2; D is unclear. Germline V gene lookup returns CDR1 MNHNY and CDR2 SVGAGI (reference sequence). The length of the CDR3 is 13 residues. With 4 bases removed from V and 6 bases from J, the gap between germline ends came to 9 bases. The DNA of the CDR3 is TGTGCCAGCAGTTCCGGTCAGGCCGGGGAGCTGTTTTTT. It is translated as CASSSGQAGELFF.